The next 15 T cell receptor beta chains were all read from a single sample in a study of cytomegalovirus exposure and HLA in healthy donors. TCRdb keeps only in-frame clones here, not all; method: immunoSEQ multiplex PCR. The sample contains about 220,000 clones, roughly 88% of which appear only once. Source material: PBMCs. The origin of the receptors is a woman younger than 30 in good health and CMV-seronegative.

The chain has TRBV27 and TRBJ2-1; D call uncertain. With 0 bases removed from V and 5 bases from J, the gap between germline ends came to 17 bases. The CDR3 loop spans 17 amino acids. Germline CDR1 is MNHEY and CDR2 is SMNVEV (reference sequence). As DNA, the CDR3 is TGTGCCAGCAGTTTATCCCTCCGTCGGCAGCTAGACAATGAGCAGTTCTTC. Its translation: CASSLSLRRQLDNEQFF.

The CDR3 loop reads CASSVKTGFEQYF. The CDR3 coding sequence is TGTGCCAGCAGTGTAAAGACAGGGTTCGAGCAGTACTTC. This sequence joins TRBV2 and TRBJ2-7; 7 bases line up with TRBD1. Trimming cost V 4 bases and J 6 bases; bases outside gene matches: 6. Germline lookup yields CDR1 SNHLY and CDR2 FYNNEI. The CDR3 runs to 13 residues.

Comments on this clone: The identical CDR3 is also encoded by other nucleotide sequences in the sample. The chain combines TRBV5-6 with TRBJ2-5; D is uncertain. The V and J ends lost 0 bases and 5 bases respectively, with 2 bases between them. The germline V gene encodes CDR1 SGHDT and CDR2 YYEEEE. There are 11 residues in the CDR3. The CDR3 DNA reads as TGTGCCAGCAGCTTGGCGGAGACCCAGTACTTC. Residues: CASSLAETQYF.

This rearrangement joins TRBV5-1 to TRBJ2-7; weak D call: TRBD1 (6 bases). Germline V gene sequence: CDR1 SGHRS, CDR2 YFSETQ. V was trimmed by 2 bases and J by 1 base, leaving 10 bases between them. The length of the CDR3 is 14 residues. The CDR3 nucleotides read TGCGCCAGCAGCTTCCGGGACATTTCCTACGAGCAGTACTTC. It specifies CASSFRDISYEQYF.

The rearrangement links TRBV28 to TRBJ2-7; TRBD1 aligns across 10 bases. The ends lost 5 bases at V and 5 bases at J; junction bases unmatched: 6. This CDR3 is 14 amino acids long. CDR1 is MDHEN and CDR2 is SYDVKM in the germline V gene. CDR3 nucleotides: TGTGCCAGCAGTGAGGGACAGGGGTTCCACGAGCAGTACTTC. It yields the protein CASSEGQGFHEQYF.

The chain carries TRBV7-9 and TRBJ2-1; 9 bases are a match to TRBD2. Trimming removed 1 base from V and 12 bases from J; junction bases left unmatched: 7. This CDR3 is 14 amino acids long. Germline values: CDR1 SEHNR, CDR2 FQNEAQ (reference sequence). In DNA, the CDR3 is TGTGCCAGCAGCTTAGGCAATAGCGGGAGTGGGCAGTTCTTC. Its protein product is CASSLGNSGSGQFF.

The chain carries TRBV11-1 and TRBJ2-7; 10 positions match TRBD2. Germline V lookup: CDR1 SGHAT, CDR2 FQDESV (reference sequence). Trimming took 1 base from V and 3 from J; bases not matched to a gene: 3. CDR3 length: 15 amino acids. CDR3 sequence: CASSLGIAGGYEQYF. DNA of the CDR3: TGTGCCAGCAGCTTAGGTATAGCGGGAGGCTACGAGCAGTACTTC.

The rearrangement uses TRBV28 and TRBJ1-1; D is undetermined. Germline V lookup: CDR1 MDHEN, CDR2 SYDVKM. CDR3 length equals 13 residues. The V gene lost 3 bases and the J gene lost 1 base, with 6 bases spanning the gap. The CDR3 DNA follows: TGTGCCAGCAGTTTCGCGGCGAACACTGAAGCTTTCTTT. This gives the protein CASSFAANTEAFF.

The V gene is TRBV4-1, the J gene TRBJ2-5; 13 bases match TRBD2. Germline V gene lookup returns CDR1 MGHRA and CDR2 YSYEKL. V trimming: 6 bases; J trimming: 6 bases; junction bases outside the gene matches: 7. The CDR3 is 15 residues long. DNA for the CDR3: TGCGCCAGCAGTCCCGGACTAGCGGGGGTTCAGACCCAGTACTTC. This encodes CASSPGLAGVQTQYF.

CDR3 coding DNA: TGTGCCAGCAGTCAAGACTCCGGACGGAGGGAATGGGAACTGTTTTTT. This gives the protein CASSQDSGRREWELFF. The V call is TRBV2, the J call TRBJ1-4, with unresolved D. The CDR3 extends over 16 amino acids. Between the trimmed V and J ends, which lost 5 bases and 12 bases, there was a span of 25 bases. The germline CDR1 and CDR2 sequences are SNHLY and FYNNEI.

The CDR3 sequence is CASSFSASGTNEQFF. DNA of the CDR3: TGTGCCAGCAGTTTTTCGGCTAGCGGGACCAATGAGCAGTTCTTC. The rearrangement joins TRBV27 to TRBJ2-1; 9 bases line up with TRBD2. V shed 3 bases and J 6 bases; nucleotides not matched to a gene: 6. The CDR3 loop spans 15 amino acids. The V gene's germline CDR1 is MNHEY and CDR2 SMNVEV (reference sequence).

This chain uses TRBV5-6 with TRBJ2-5, with 7 bases lining up with TRBD1. V was pared by 4 bases and J by 4 bases, with 10 bases of the junction left unmatched. CDR3 length: 15 residues. CDR1 is SGHDT, CDR2 YYEEEE, per germline. CDR3: CASSPNEDRRETQYF. CDR3 nucleotides: TGTGCCAGCAGCCCTAATGAGGACAGGAGAGAGACCCAGTACTTC.

The CDR3: CASSPGGGFQEQYF. As DNA, the CDR3 is TGTGCCAGCAGCCCAGGGGGCGGCTTTCAGGAGCAGTACTTC. The chain joins TRBV7-2 to TRBJ2-7; TRBD1 matches 8 bases. CDR3 size: 14 residues. V dropped 5 bases and J dropped 7; count of bases not matched to a gene: 10. Per germline, CDR1 SGHTA and CDR2 FQGNSA. The whole variable domain, remainder taken from reference TRBV7-2 and TRBJ2-7, is GAGVSQSPSNKVTEKGKDVELRCDPISGHTALYWYRQSLGQGLEFLIYFQGNSAPDKSGLPSDRFSAERTGGSVSTLTIQRTQQEDSAVYLCASSPGGGFQEQYFGPGTRLTVT.

This clone has a handful of counts. The chain carries TRBV5-4 and TRBJ1-1, with 7 bases fitting TRBD1. This CDR3 is built from 17 residues. The J segment lost 0 bases and the V segment lost 5 bases, leaving 13 bases of the junction unmatched. Germline CDR1 and CDR2: SGHNT and YYREEE (reference sequence). DNA of the CDR3: TGTGCCAGCAGGCTATACAGGGGAACACTTGTGAACACTGAAGCTTTCTTT. It translates to CASRLYRGTLVNTEAFF. The complete variable domain, with remaining parts taken from reference TRBV5-4 and TRBJ1-1, reads ETGVTQSPTHLIKTRGQQVTLRCSSQSGHNTVSWYQQALGQGPQFIFQYYREEENGRGNFPPRFSGLQFPNYSSELNVNALELDDSALYLCASRLYRGTLVNTEAFFGQGTRLTVV.

The chain links TRBV5-6 to TRBJ2-5; 7 bases agree with TRBD2. The CDR3 consists of 13 residues. CDR1 is SGHDT, CDR2 YYEEEE, per germline. The trim removed 0 bases at V and 4 bases at J, leaving 0 bases unmatched. This CDR3 is CASSLASGETQYF. In DNA form, the CDR3 reads TGTGCCAGCAGCTTGGCTAGCGGAGAGACCCAGTACTTC.